This is a list of T cell receptor beta chains from one sample in a study of T cells in Graves' hyperthyroidism and ophthalmopathy. TCRdb reanalysed the multiplex PCR reads using MiXCR and keeps one entry per CDR3 protein. The repertoire has more than 500,000 distinct CDR3 sequences, roughly 14% of them found once; the top ten carry over 3.5%. Sequenced sample: blood. These receptor sequences come from a woman aged 40 to 50 with Graves' ophthalmopathy. Each CDR3 is given with its conserved first and last residue. The order of the fields is CDR3 DNA, CDR3 protein, V gene, clone size, J gene, D gene. A D gene is named only where the DNA matches it firmly. Some rows have no size entry. The others give once, few or many, or a class for an expanded clone.

CDR3 DNA: TGTGCCAGCAGTTACGCGGGAGCGACTAACACTGAAGCTTTCTTT
CDR3 protein: CASSYAGATNTEAFF
V gene: TRBV6-2/TRBV6-3
clone size: many
J gene: TRBJ1-1
D gene: -

CDR3 DNA: TGTGCCAGCAGTTACCCCAAGGACAGGCCCTCGGGTAGGAACATTCAGTACTTC
CDR3 protein: CASSYPKDRPSGRNIQYF
V gene: TRBV6-5
clone size: many
J gene: TRBJ2-4
D gene: TRBD1

CDR3 DNA: TGTGCCACCAGTGATTCCGCCAGAGAGACCCAGTACTTC
CDR3 protein: CATSDSARETQYF
V gene: TRBV24-1
clone size: few
J gene: TRBJ2-5
D gene: -

CDR3 DNA: TGTGCCCACGGGTACGGAGAGGGCACCGGGGAGCTGTTTTTT
CDR3 protein: CAHGYGEGTGELFF
V gene: TRBV6-1
clone size: many
J gene: TRBJ2-2
D gene: -

CDR3 DNA: TGTGCCAGCAGTTTTACTAGTTCTTTCTACGAGCAGTACTTC
CDR3 protein: CASSFTSSFYEQYF
V gene: TRBV28
clone size: few
J gene: TRBJ2-7
D gene: -

CDR3 DNA: TGCGCCAGCAGCTTGGTCCCCCCCGGTCGGCACGAGGGCACTGAAGCTTTCTTT
CDR3 protein: CASSLVPPGRHEGTEAFF
V gene: TRBV5-1
clone size: once
J gene: TRBJ1-1
D gene: -

CDR3 DNA: TGTGCCAGCAGTTTCCCAGGGGCTTCCCTCTACGAGCAGTACTTC
CDR3 protein: CASSFPGASLYEQYF
V gene: TRBV28
clone size: many
J gene: TRBJ2-7
D gene: -

CDR3 DNA: TGTGCCAGCAGCCAGCCTGGTGGCACTGAAGCTTTCTTT
CDR3 protein: CASSQPGGTEAFF
V gene: TRBV7-2
clone size: many
J gene: TRBJ1-1
D gene: -

CDR3 DNA: TGTGCCAGCAGTGAAGGGCAGCGCAATCAGCCCCAGCATTTT
CDR3 protein: CASSEGQRNQPQHF
V gene: TRBV6-1
clone size: -
J gene: TRBJ1-5
D gene: -

CDR3 DNA: TGTGCCAGCAGTTTGCCTTTAGGGATAAGCTATGGCTACACCTTC
CDR3 protein: CASSLPLGISYGYTF
V gene: TRBV28
clone size: -
J gene: TRBJ1-2
D gene: -

CDR3 DNA: TGCAGTGCTGCAACAGGGTTCAGGGAGACCCAGTACTTC
CDR3 protein: CSAATGFRETQYF
V gene: TRBV20-1
clone size: -
J gene: TRBJ2-5
D gene: -

CDR3 DNA: TGCGCCAGCAGCCTATCCCCCCGGGAGCCCGAGCAGTACTTC
CDR3 protein: CASSLSPREPEQYF
V gene: TRBV4-1
clone size: -
J gene: TRBJ2-7
D gene: -

CDR3 DNA: TGCAGTGCCCATCTAAAAGAGACCCAGTACTTC
CDR3 protein: CSAHLKETQYF
V gene: TRBV20-1
clone size: many
J gene: TRBJ2-5
D gene: -

CDR3 DNA: TGCAGTGCTAGAAGTCCGGGACAGGGGTTACGGGATCAGCCCCAGCATTTT
CDR3 protein: CSARSPGQGLRDQPQHF
V gene: TRBV20-1
clone size: few
J gene: TRBJ1-5
D gene: TRBD1

CDR3 DNA: TGTGCCAGCAGTTTAGGCCAGGGGTGGACTGAAGCTTTCTTT
CDR3 protein: CASSLGQGWTEAFF
V gene: TRBV12-3/TRBV12-4
clone size: many
J gene: TRBJ1-1
D gene: -

CDR3 DNA: TGTGCCAGCAAGGAGGGCGGTTGGTCCTACAATGAGCAGTTCTTC
CDR3 protein: CASKEGGWSYNEQFF
V gene: TRBV6-2/TRBV6-3
clone size: -
J gene: TRBJ2-1
D gene: -

CDR3 DNA: TGTGCCAGCACCCTGGGGACAGGGAAATTATACGGGCAGTACTTC
CDR3 protein: CASTLGTGKLYGQYF
V gene: TRBV2
clone size: -
J gene: TRBJ2-7
D gene: TRBD1

CDR3 DNA: TGTGCCAGTAGTATCGGGCCCGCGAACTATGGCTACACCTTC
CDR3 protein: CASSIGPANYGYTF
V gene: TRBV19
clone size: many
J gene: TRBJ1-2
D gene: -

CDR3 DNA: TGTGCCAGCAGACCCGGGACAGGGCGCGAGCAGTACTTC
CDR3 protein: CASRPGTGREQYF
V gene: TRBV12-3/TRBV12-4
clone size: many
J gene: TRBJ2-7
D gene: TRBD1

CDR3 DNA: TGTGCCAGCAGCGTAGAAGAGTTCGAGACCCAGTACTTC
CDR3 protein: CASSVEEFETQYF
V gene: TRBV11-3
clone size: many
J gene: TRBJ2-5
D gene: -

CDR3 DNA: TGCGCCAGCAGCTTAACCCAGACAGGGGGCACTGAAGCTTTCTTT
CDR3 protein: CASSLTQTGGTEAFF
V gene: TRBV5-1
clone size: many
J gene: TRBJ1-1
D gene: TRBD1

CDR3 DNA: TGTGCCAGCAGTTTTAGCGGGAGGACTGGGGCCAACGTCCTGACTTTC
CDR3 protein: CASSFSGRTGANVLTF
V gene: TRBV12-3/TRBV12-4
clone size: many
J gene: TRBJ2-6
D gene: TRBD2

CDR3 DNA: TGTGCCAGCACCCGGGGGAAAACGACTGAAGCTTTCTTT
CDR3 protein: CASTRGKTTEAFF
V gene: TRBV6-1
clone size: -
J gene: TRBJ1-1
D gene: -

CDR3 DNA: TGTGCCAGCAGCTTGGGGTCAGCTAGCGGGAGCCGGAAAGAGACCCAGTACTTC
CDR3 protein: CASSLGSASGSRKETQYF
V gene: TRBV5-4
clone size: -
J gene: TRBJ2-5
D gene: TRBD2

CDR3 DNA: TGCAGTGCCACACTGAGGGGCACCGGGGAACTGTTTTTT
CDR3 protein: CSATLRGTGELFF
V gene: TRBV20-1
clone size: many
J gene: TRBJ2-2
D gene: -

CDR3 DNA: TGTGCCAGTAGTACCGACAACCTCCAGAACACTGAAGCTTTCTTT
CDR3 protein: CASSTDNLQNTEAFF
V gene: TRBV19
clone size: many
J gene: TRBJ1-1
D gene: -

CDR3 DNA: TGTGCCAGCAGCTTAGGCAGAAACCCCTACGAGCAGTACTTC
CDR3 protein: CASSLGRNPYEQYF
V gene: TRBV11-1
clone size: few
J gene: TRBJ2-7
D gene: -

CDR3 DNA: TGCAGCGTTGTGACGGACAGCAATCAGCCCCAGCATTTT
CDR3 protein: CSVVTDSNQPQHF
V gene: TRBV29-1
clone size: many
J gene: TRBJ1-5
D gene: -

CDR3 DNA: TGTGCCAGCAGCCGGGGGAGGGTTTCGGCCGGGGAGCTGTTTTTT
CDR3 protein: CASSRGRVSAGELFF
V gene: TRBV3-1
clone size: few
J gene: TRBJ2-2
D gene: TRBD2

CDR3 DNA: TGCGCCAGCAGCGGACCGACAGGGGGCCAAGAGACCCAGTACTTC
CDR3 protein: CASSGPTGGQETQYF
V gene: TRBV5-1
clone size: many
J gene: TRBJ2-5
D gene: TRBD1

CDR3 DNA: TGTGCCAGCAGTCAGCTAAGGGGAGATACGCAGTATTTT
CDR3 protein: CASSQLRGDTQYF
V gene: TRBV12-3/TRBV12-4
clone size: many
J gene: TRBJ2-3
D gene: -

CDR3 DNA: TGTGCCAGCAGCTCCCCGAGGGTTGACAGGGTTTTGAACACTGAAGCTTTCTTT
CDR3 protein: CASSSPRVDRVLNTEAFF
V gene: TRBV7-9
clone size: many
J gene: TRBJ1-1
D gene: TRBD1

CDR3 DNA: TGTGCCAGCAGTGAAACGGGTGCCATTCAGTACTTC
CDR3 protein: CASSETGAIQYF
V gene: TRBV6-1
clone size: few
J gene: TRBJ2-4
D gene: -

CDR3 DNA: TGTGCCAGCAGTGAGACTGCTAATTCACCCCTCCACTTT
CDR3 protein: CASSETANSPLHF
V gene: TRBV6-1
clone size: many
J gene: TRBJ1-6
D gene: -

CDR3 DNA: TGTGCCAGCAGCCTGAAGTCTTTCGGTCATGAGCAGTTCTTC
CDR3 protein: CASSLKSFGHEQFF
V gene: TRBV7-4
clone size: -
J gene: TRBJ2-1
D gene: -

CDR3 DNA: TGTGCCAGTAGTATGGGGTTACAAGAGACCCAGTACTTC
CDR3 protein: CASSMGLQETQYF
V gene: TRBV19
clone size: many
J gene: TRBJ2-5
D gene: -

CDR3 DNA: TGTGCCAGCAGCGTAGGGGCTCGAGGAACCGGGGAGCTGTTTTTT
CDR3 protein: CASSVGARGTGELFF
V gene: TRBV9
clone size: many
J gene: TRBJ2-2
D gene: -

CDR3 DNA: TGCAGTGCTAGAGCGGACAGCTCCTACGAGCAGTACTTC
CDR3 protein: CSARADSSYEQYF
V gene: TRBV20-1
clone size: many
J gene: TRBJ2-7
D gene: -

CDR3 DNA: TGTGCCACCAATAACAGGGACTTGAACACTGAAGCTTTCTTT
CDR3 protein: CATNNRDLNTEAFF
V gene: TRBV3-1
clone size: -
J gene: TRBJ1-1
D gene: -

CDR3 DNA: TGCGCCAGCAGCGGCGGGGACAGGGGGCCCGAGCAGTACTTC
CDR3 protein: CASSGGDRGPEQYF
V gene: TRBV5-1
clone size: -
J gene: TRBJ2-7
D gene: TRBD1

CDR3 DNA: TGTGCCAGCAGGGGTGGGTGGACTGAAGCTTTCTTT
CDR3 protein: CASRGGWTEAFF
V gene: TRBV28
clone size: -
J gene: TRBJ1-1
D gene: -

CDR3 DNA: TGTGCCAGCAGTGGAGAAAGGACAGGGGTATCCAACGAGCAGTACTTC
CDR3 protein: CASSGERTGVSNEQYF
V gene: TRBV6-1
clone size: few
J gene: TRBJ2-7
D gene: TRBD1

CDR3 DNA: TGTGCCAGCAGCCAAGATCGTAGCGGGAGCGATGAGACCCAGTACTTC
CDR3 protein: CASSQDRSGSDETQYF
V gene: TRBV3-1
clone size: few
J gene: TRBJ2-5
D gene: TRBD2

CDR3 DNA: TGTGCCAGCAGCTTACTCCGGGACAACTCCTACGAGCAGTACTTC
CDR3 protein: CASSLLRDNSYEQYF
V gene: TRBV7-9
clone size: many
J gene: TRBJ2-7
D gene: -

CDR3 DNA: TGCAGTGCTAGAGACACCGGGACTTCCGACTCCTACGAGCAGTACTTC
CDR3 protein: CSARDTGTSDSYEQYF
V gene: TRBV20-1
clone size: few
J gene: TRBJ2-7
D gene: -

CDR3 DNA: TGTGCCAGCAGCTTAATTTACGAAGGGAACGAGCAGTACTTC
CDR3 protein: CASSLIYEGNEQYF
V gene: TRBV7-2
clone size: many
J gene: TRBJ2-7
D gene: -